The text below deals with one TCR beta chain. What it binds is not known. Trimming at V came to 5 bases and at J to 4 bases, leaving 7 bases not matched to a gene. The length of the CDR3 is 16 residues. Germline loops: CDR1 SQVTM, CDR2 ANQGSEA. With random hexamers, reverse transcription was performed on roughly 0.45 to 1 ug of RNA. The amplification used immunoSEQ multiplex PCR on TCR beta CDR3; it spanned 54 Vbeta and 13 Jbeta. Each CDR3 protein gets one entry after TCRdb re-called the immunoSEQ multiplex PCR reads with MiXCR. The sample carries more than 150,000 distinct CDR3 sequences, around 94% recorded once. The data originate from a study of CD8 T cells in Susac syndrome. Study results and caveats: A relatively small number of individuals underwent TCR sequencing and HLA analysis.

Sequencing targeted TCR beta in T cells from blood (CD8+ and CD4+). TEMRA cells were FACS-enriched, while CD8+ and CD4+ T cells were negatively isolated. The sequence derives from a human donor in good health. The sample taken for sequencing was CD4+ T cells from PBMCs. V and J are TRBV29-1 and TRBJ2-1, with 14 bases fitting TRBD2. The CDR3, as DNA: TGCAGCGTTAGGACTAGCGGGGGGCCGGCTTACAATGAGCAGTTCTTC. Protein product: CSVRTSGGPAYNEQFF.